One sample yielded the 11 T cell receptor beta chains listed below, sequenced in a study of identical twins. One entry per CDR3 protein, called by TCRdb with MiXCR from the 5' RACE reads. The sample lists some 710,000 distinct CDR3 sequences, 5.5% to 6.5% seen once, with 1.5% to 2% in the top ten. Sequenced sample: naive T cells sorted from blood. Every receptor here comes from a man between 18 and 35 years old in good health.

The table lists this clonotype with a few counts. The CDR3 loop reads CSAPRWDEQFF. CDR3 DNA sequence: TGCAGCGCCCCGCGCTGGGATGAGCAGTTCTTC. The chain has TRBV29-1 and TRBJ2-1; D not resolved. The V and J ends lost 7 bases and 8 bases respectively, with 12 bases between them. CDR1 is SQVTM and CDR2 is ANQGSEA in the germline V gene. CDR3 length: 11 residues.

The V call is TRBV9, the J call TRBJ2-1; D not certain. This CDR3 contains 12 residues. V dropped 0 bases and J dropped 5 bases, with 3 bases sitting between them. Germline lookup yields CDR1 SGDLS and CDR2 YYNGEE. CDR3 nucleotides: TGTGCCAGCAGCGTAGCCAACAATGAGCAGTTCTTC. Protein sequence: CASSVANNEQFF.

This clonotype was observed many times. This sequence joins TRBV15 and TRBJ1-5; D not resolved. Germline CDR1 and CDR2: LNHNV and YYDKDF (reference sequence). The CDR3 has 15 amino acids. V was clipped by 0 bases and J by 7 bases, with 13 bases between them. CDR3 coding DNA: TGTGCCACCAGCAGAGATAAGGGAAACGGACAGCCCCAGCATTTT. This sequence encodes CATSRDKGNGQPQHF.

This clonotype was picked up many times. The rearrangement joins TRBV10-3 to TRBJ2-7; 8 nucleotides agree with TRBD2. V lost 4 bases, J lost 6 bases, and 11 bases stayed unmatched. Germline V gene data show CDR1 as ENHRY and CDR2 as SYGVKD. The CDR3 runs 15 residues. This chain's CDR3 is CAISGLSGSSGEQYV. For the CDR3, the DNA is TGTGCCATCAGTGGGTTGAGCGGGAGTTCGGGCGAGCAGTACGTC.

This clonotype was observed at least ten times. This chain uses TRBV4-3 with TRBJ2-7; 7 bases map to TRBD2. The CDR3 has 19 amino acids. V gave up 0 bases and J gave up 1 base; unmatched junction bases: 15. In germline, CDR1 is LGHNA, CDR2 YSLEER. This chain's CDR3 is CASSQDFGGRGRGSYEQYF. CDR3 DNA sequence: TGCGCCAGCAGCCAAGATTTCGGCGGACGCGGGAGAGGGTCCTACGAGCAGTACTTC.

This clonotype was seen repeatedly, ten times or more. The CDR3 protein is CASSLEWAGSPEAFF. DNA for the CDR3: TGCGCCAGCAGCTTGGAATGGGCAGGGTCCCCTGAAGCTTTCTTT. This sequence joins TRBV5-1 and TRBJ1-1, with a weak D call TRBD1 (5 bases). V was pared by 0 bases and J by 6 bases, with 15 bases between. The CDR3 covers 15 residues. The germline V gene encodes CDR1 SGHRS and CDR2 YFSETQ.

As for this clonotype: A read error may explain this, as a much larger clone is one base away. The chain uses TRBV7-2 and TRBJ2-7; D is possibly TRBD1 (6 bases). This CDR3 region has 15 residues. Germline loops: CDR1 SGHTA, CDR2 FQGNSA. With 5 bases removed from V and 1 base from J, the gap between germline ends came to 15 bases. This CDR3 is CASSNAGTPSYEQYF. The CDR3 coding sequence is TGTGCCAGCAGCAACGCCGGGACACCATCCTACGAGCAGTACTTC.

The chain carries TRBV3-1 and TRBJ2-2; 14 positions match TRBD2. V gave up 1 base and J gave up 7 bases; unmatched junction bases: 8. Looked up from germline, CDR1 is LGHDT and CDR2 is YNNKEL (reference sequence). This CDR3 is built from 18 residues. CDR3 loop: CASSQVLGLAGVIGELFF. In nucleotides, the CDR3 is TGTGCCAGCAGCCAAGTATTGGGACTAGCGGGAGTGATCGGGGAGCTGTTTTTT.

This clonotype was seen a few times. As DNA, the CDR3 is TGCAGTGCTAGACCCCTCACCAGCTACGAGCAGTACTTC. Protein product: CSARPLTSYEQYF. This sequence joins TRBV20-1 and TRBJ2-7, with D hard to call. V lost 2 bases, J lost 3 bases, and 11 bases lay in between. The germline V gene encodes CDR1 DFQATT and CDR2 SNEGSKA (reference sequence). This CDR3 contains 13 residues.

Ten or more counts support this clonotype. This chain joins TRBV5-1 and TRBJ2-1, with 7 bases aligning to TRBD2. There are 15 residues in the CDR3. Per germline, CDR1 SGHRS and CDR2 YFSETQ. Trimming at V came to 3 bases and at J to 0 bases, leaving 3 bases not matched to a gene. In DNA, the CDR3 is TGCGCCAGCAGCTCAGCGGGGTTCTCCTACAATGAGCAGTTCTTC. Protein product: CASSSAGFSYNEQFF.

This clonotype was counted ten times or more. J is TRBJ2-2 and V is TRBV29-1; no clear D. Trimming stripped 3 bases from V and 6 bases from J, with 2 bases between. CDR3 length equals 10 residues. The germline gives CDR1 SQVTM, CDR2 ANQGSEA. CDR3 sequence reads: CSVDAGELFF. Written as DNA, the CDR3 is TGCAGCGTTGATGCCGGGGAGCTGTTTTTT.